This record covers a single T cell receptor (beta chain). Its target is unknown. Expressed TCRB transcripts were sequenced after all isolated RNA was converted to cDNA. Libraries were prepared by immunoSEQ multiplex PCR; TCRdb keeps only in-frame clonotypes and omits some of them. Among roughly 700,000 clones listed, over 10% were seen once. A sort by CD45RO/CCR7/CD25/CD127/CD95/CD27 yielded CD4+ naive, central memory, regulatory and stem cell-like memory cells. This specimen belongs to a study of beta chain features in type 1 diabetes. Study findings and constraints: TCRB CDR3 length was moderately but significantly reduced in all four CD4+ subsets of Type 1 diabetes patients. Within patients, naive, central memory and Treg TCRB repertoires seemed more similar than within healthy donors. Any role of HLA type in TCRB rearrangement remained unresolved here.

Deletions cut 7 bases from V and 4 bases from J, with 14 bases between. Germline V gives CDR1 MDHEN, CDR2 SYDVKM. This CDR3 spans 14 amino acids. The origin of this receptor is a man aged 18 to 29 with type 1 diabetes. Sequencing was carried out using naive CD4+ T cells from blood. V and J are TRBV28 and TRBJ1-5; D is unresolved. The CDR3 DNA reads TGTGCCAGCACCTTAGGGAATTGGAATCAGCCCCAGCATTTT. Amino acids: CASTLGNWNQPQHF. Full variable domain (outside the CDR3, taken from reference TRBV28 and TRBJ1-5): DVKVTQSSRYLVKRTGEKVFLECVQDMDHENMFWYRQDPGLGLRLIYFSYDVKMKEKGDIPEGYSVSREKKERFSLILESASTNQTSMYLCASTLGNWNQPQHFGDGTRLSIL.